Shown below are 8 T cell receptor beta chains from a single sample sequenced in a study of blood T cell repertoires in COVID-19. The assay was immunoSEQ multiplex PCR, and TCRdb's table has in-frame clones only and misses some. The sample records under 95,000 clones, around four fifths being singletons. The sequencing sample was made of peripheral blood. The receptors stem from a woman at least 80 years old with active or convalescent COVID-19.

This sequence joins TRBV10-3 and TRBJ1-5; D possibly corresponds to TRBD1 (6 bases). CDR1 and CDR2 from the germline V gene are ENHRY and SYGVKD. This CDR3 spans 16 amino acids. V lost 1 base to trimming and J lost 0 bases, with 10 bases between them. This chain's CDR3 is CAISEFGTYSNQPQHF. CDR3 bases: TGTGCCATCAGTGAGTTCGGGACATATAGCAATCAGCCCCAGCATTTT.

The rearrangement joins TRBV28 to TRBJ1-6; 8 nucleotides line up with TRBD1. Germline trimming cut 2 bases from V and 4 bases from J; bases unmatched to any gene: 7. The CDR3 has 17 residues. CDR1 MDHEN and CDR2 SYDVKM come from the germline V gene. For the CDR3, the DNA is TGTGCCAGCAGTTTACCGCCAGGGGGCGTATATAATTCACCCCTCCACTTT. Its translation is CASSLPPGGVYNSPLHF.

The gene calls are TRBV3-1 (or the pseudogene TRBV3-2) and TRBJ1-1; D gene uncertain. CDR3 length: 15 amino acids. Trimming left V 0 bases short and J 5 bases short, with 13 bases between. CDR1 is LGHDT, CDR2 YNNKEL, per germline (reference sequence). This chain's CDR3 is CASSQERISATEAFF. In nucleotides, the CDR3 is TGTGCCAGCAGCCAAGAACGAATTAGTGCTACTGAAGCTTTCTTT.

This chain joins TRBV6-5 and TRBJ1-6; D unresolved. This CDR3 spans 11 amino acids. V shed 6 bases and J shed 6 bases, with 3 bases lying between them. The germline CDR1 and CDR2 sequences are MNHEY and SVGAGI. For the CDR3, the DNA is TGTGCCAGCAGCGTTAATTCACCCCTCCACTTT. Translation gives CASSVNSPLHF.

This rearrangement joins TRBV29-1 to TRBJ1-5; no firm D call. The CDR3 is 13 residues long. Germline values: CDR1 SQVTM, CDR2 ANQGSEA. The V gene lost 5 bases and the J gene lost 3 bases, with 11 bases spanning the gap. CDR3 sequence reads: CSVRETLNQPQHF. The CDR3 DNA sequence: TGCAGCGTTAGGGAGACACTCAATCAGCCCCAGCATTTT.

This sequence joins TRBV3-1 (or the pseudogene TRBV3-2) and TRBJ2-5, with 8 bases fitting TRBD2. Germline V gives CDR1 LGHDT, CDR2 YNNKEL (reference sequence). The CDR3 has 13 residues. Trimming took 3 bases from V and 11 from J; bases not matched to a gene: 8. For the CDR3, the DNA is TGTGCCAGCAGCCAGGCAAGCGGGACTAGTCAGTACTTC. It translates to CASSQASGTSQYF.

The V gene is TRBV9, the J gene TRBJ1-3; weak D call: TRBD1 (6 bases). V lost 0 bases, J lost 4 bases, and 23 bases lay in between. Germline CDR1 and CDR2: SGDLS and YYNGEE. The CDR3 runs 19 residues. The CDR3 nucleotides are TGTGCCAGCAGCGTAGCTACAGGGCTGGTATTGGGCCCCGGAAACACCATATATTTT. Amino acids: CASSVATGLVLGPGNTIYF.

V usage is TRBV7-8 and J usage is TRBJ1-1; perhaps TRBD1 as D (5 bases). The CDR3 runs 15 residues. V was pared by 4 bases and J by 3 bases, with 15 bases between. Germline lookup yields CDR1 SGHVS and CDR2 FQNEAQ. CDR3 bases: TGTGCCAGCAGCTCTAGGGTCGTAGGGGACACTGAAGCTTTCTTT. Translating it yields CASSSRVVGDTEAFF.